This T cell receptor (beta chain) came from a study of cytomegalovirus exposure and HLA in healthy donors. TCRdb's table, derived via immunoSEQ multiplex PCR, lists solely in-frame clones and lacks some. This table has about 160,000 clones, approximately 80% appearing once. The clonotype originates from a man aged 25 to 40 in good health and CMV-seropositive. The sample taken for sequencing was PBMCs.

The CDR3 DNA follows: TGTGCCAGCAGCGTTTCTAGCGGGGAAACCTACGAGCAGTACTTC. Its protein product is CASSVSSGETYEQYF. The chain has TRBV9 and TRBJ2-7; TRBD2 matches at 9 bases. The germline V gene encodes CDR1 SGDLS and CDR2 YYNGEE. V gave up 2 bases and J gave up 2 bases; unmatched junction bases: 5. The CDR3 contains 15 residues.